This T cell receptor (beta chain) derives from a study of patients and donors after allogeneic stem cell transplantation. This clonotype was observed at least ten times. TCRdb reprocessed the RT-PCR reads with MiXCR, giving one entry per CDR3 protein. The sample shows about 57,000 distinct CDR3 sequences, roughly 15% of them seen only once. Trimming stripped 1 base from V and 5 bases from J, with 7 bases between. The CDR3 extends over 13 amino acids. Germline V gene sequence: CDR1 SGHKS, CDR2 YYEKEE (reference sequence). V usage is TRBV5-5 and J usage is TRBJ1-5; D gene uncertain. Input material: blood, either unsorted or a sorted T cell fraction (not recorded which). This TCR came from a human donor who was either an allogeneic HSCT recipient or a stem cell or donor lymphocyte infusion donor (not recorded which). It is not recorded whose cells these are; they may come from a transplant donor. The CDR3 is CASSLWLDQPQHF. CDR3 DNA sequence: TGTGCCAGCAGCTTGTGGCTAGATCAGCCCCAGCATTTT. Together with reference TRBV5-5 and TRBJ1-5, the CDR3 gives the full variable domain: DAGVTQSPTHLIKTRGQQVTLRCSPISGHKSVSWYQQVLGQGPQFIFQYYEKEERGRGNFPDRFSARQFPNYSSELNVNALLLGDSALYLCASSLWLDQPQHFGDGTRLSIL.